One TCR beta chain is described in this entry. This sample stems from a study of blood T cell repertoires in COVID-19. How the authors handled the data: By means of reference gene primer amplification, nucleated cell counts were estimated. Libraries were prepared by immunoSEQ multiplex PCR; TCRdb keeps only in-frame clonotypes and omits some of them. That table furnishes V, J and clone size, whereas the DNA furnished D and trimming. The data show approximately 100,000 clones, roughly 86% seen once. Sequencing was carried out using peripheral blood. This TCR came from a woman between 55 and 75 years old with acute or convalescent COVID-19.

The CDR3 region has the DNA TGTGCCAGCAACACAGGCCCACGGGGCTACACCTTC. Translation: CASNTGPRGYTF. The chain is built from TRBV28 and TRBJ1-2, with D perhaps matching TRBD1 (5 bases). The CDR3 has 12 amino acids. Trimming removed 7 bases from V and 8 bases from J, with 14 bases in between. Germline V gene lookup returns CDR1 MDHEN and CDR2 SYDVKM.